Listed here is a single T cell receptor beta chain. These data come from a study of technical replicates of blood from a handful of donors. Clones were sequenced by immunoSEQ multiplex PCR, and TCRdb holds only the in-frame ones, with some missing. The table shows around 93,000 clones, with less than 95% occurring only once. From germline, CDR1 is SGDLS and CDR2 YYNGEE. The V end lost 3 bases, the J end lost 5 bases, and 11 bases lay between the germline ends. This CDR3 region has 13 residues. Specimen: T cells isolated from PBMCs. The V call is TRBV9, the J call TRBJ1-1; the D gene is possibly TRBD1 (5 bases). This clonotype was obtained from a human donor in good health. CDR3 protein: CASSEWGGTEAFF. CDR3 nucleotides: TGTGCCAGCAGCGAGTGGGGGGGGACTGAAGCTTTCTTT.